This is a list of T cell receptor beta chains from one sample in a study of T cells in Graves' hyperthyroidism and ophthalmopathy. TCRdb recomputed calls from the multiplex PCR reads with MiXCR, one row per CDR3 protein. This table holds fewer than 750,000 distinct CDR3 sequences, around 42% found once. What was sequenced was peripheral blood or thyroid tissue (not recorded which). The receptors come from a young woman with Graves' hyperthyroidism. The CDR3 runs from the conserved cysteine through the conserved F or W. D genes are given only for firm matches. Where a row states a size, it is once, few, many or the class of an expanded clone; other rows omit it.

length	V	size	D	J	CDR3	DNA
13	TRBV5-5	many	.	TRBJ1-5	CASSLATHQPQHF	TGTGCCAGCAGCTTGGCCACGCATCAGCCCCAGCATTTT
17	TRBV15	.	.	TRBJ2-3	CATSPLPSGTSTDTQYF	TGTGCCACCAGCCCCCTACCCTCCGGGACAAGCACAGATACGCAGTATTTT
13	TRBV10-2	.	.	TRBJ1-2	CASSLVGRGSITF	.
11	TRBV2	many	TRBD2	TRBJ2-5	CASTGGETQYF	TGTGCCAGCACGGGGGGAGAGACCCAGTACTTC
15	TRBV6-1	many	.	TRBJ2-2	CASSEGGWNTGELFF	TGTGCCAGCAGTGAAGGGGGGTGGAACACCGGGGAGCTGTTTTTT
15	TRBV30	few	TRBD1	TRBJ1-1	CAWGTGDRRTPEAFF	TGTGCCTGGGGGACAGGGGACAGGCGGACCCCTGAAGCTTTCTTT
12	TRBV5-1	.	.	TRBJ2-2	CASSPGQGGLFF	TGCGCCAGCAGCCCTGGACAAGGGGGGCTGTTTTTT
13	TRBV27	many	.	TRBJ2-7	CASSRTEAYEQYF	TGTGCCAGCTCGCGGACGGAGGCCTACGAGCAGTACTTC
14	TRBV5-1	.	TRBD1	TRBJ2-1	CASSAYDRDNEQFF	TGCGCCAGCAGCGCGTATGACAGGGACAATGAGCAGTTCTTC
14	TRBV20-1	.	.	TRBJ1-5	CSARAGSQNQPQHF	TGCAGTGCTAGAGCAGGGTCTCAAAATCAGCCCCAGCATTTT
16	TRBV20-1	.	.	TRBJ2-5	CSARPGTPLVTDTQYF	TGCAGTGCTAGACCGGGGACCCCGCTGGTGACAGATACGCAGTACTTC
14	TRBV10-3	.	.	TRBJ2-7	CANSDRGGRYEQYF	TGTGCCAACAGTGACAGGGGAGGGCGATACGAGCAGTACTTC
21	TRBV4-1	.	TRBD2	TRBJ2-5	CASSRLEGRGREGLSQETQYF	TGCGCCAGCAGCCGACTTGAGGGGCGTGGGAGGGAGGGCCTCTCTCAAGAGACCCAGTACTTC